The 17 T cell receptor beta chains below come from one sample, sequenced in a study of monozygotic twins with inflammatory bowel disease. Reanalyzing the 5' RACE reads, TCRdb keeps one entry per CDR3 protein, without DNA. The ten top clones account for roughly 7.1%, within a sample of 200,000 to 250,000 distinct CDR3 sequences. The sample was blood. Receptors were obtained from a human donor with ulcerative colitis or Crohn's disease, or a healthy co-twin of an affected twin (not recorded which).

The rearrangement uses TRBV5-6 and TRBJ1-5; TCRdb's D call of TRBD1 is untestable without DNA. The CDR3 length is 16 residues. Germline V gives CDR1 SGHDT, CDR2 YYEEEE. CDR3 loop: CASSLRTGNSNQPQHF.

The rearrangement uses TRBV6-1 and TRBJ1-1; TCRdb's assignment of TRBD1 cannot be checked, as there is no DNA. This CDR3 has 15 residues. Germline-derived CDR1 and CDR2 are MNHNS and SASEGT. The CDR3 here is CASSDGQGASESAFF.

This rearrangement joins TRBV6-2 or TRBV6-3 to TRBJ1-5; the TRBD1 assignment by TCRdb is unverifiable without DNA. The CDR3 runs to 16 residues. CDR1 is MNHEY and CDR2 is SVGEGT in the germline V gene. The chain's CDR3 is CASSYSQGASNQPQHF.

This chain connects TRBV6-1 to TRBJ1-1. Germline CDR1 MNHNS, CDR2 SASEGT. The CDR3 sequence is 14 residues long. This CDR3 reads CASSRATKNTEAFF.

This CDR3 is CASSLDGGAGMGEQFF. This sequence joins TRBV7-2 and TRBJ2-1; the D call of TRBD1 rests on TCRdb alone, since no DNA is present to check it. Germline V gene data show CDR1 as SGHTA and CDR2 as FQGNSA. There are 16 residues in the CDR3.

This chain connects TRBV13 to TRBJ2-2; TCRdb returns TRBD1, unconfirmable since there is no DNA. The CDR3 is 13 amino acids. Germline-derived CDR1 and CDR2 are PRHDT and FYEKMQ (reference sequence). The CDR3 here is CASSLTGTGELFF. Based on the CDR3 plus reference TRBV13 and TRBJ2-2, the full variable domain is AAGVIQSPRHLIKEKRETATLKCYPIPRHDTVYWYQQGPGQDPQFLISFYEKMQSDKGSIPDRFSAQQFSDYHSELNMSSLELGDSALYFCASSLTGTGELFFGEGSRLTVL.

This sequence joins TRBV27 and TRBJ2-3. This CDR3 is 13 amino acids long. Germline V gene data show CDR1 as MNHEY and CDR2 as SMNVEV (reference sequence). This chain's CDR3 is CASRSTSTDTQYF.

CDR3 region: CASSKEPGLGMYEQYF. The J gene is TRBJ2-7, the V gene TRBV12-3 or TRBV12-4; TCRdb proposes TRBD2, but this gene call is untestable without DNA. This CDR3 region has 16 residues.

This CDR3 reads CASSQQPLYEQYF. The V and J genes are TRBV7-2 and TRBJ2-7; TCRdb selects TRBD1, and the lack of DNA leaves this call unchecked. CDR1 SGHTA and CDR2 FQGNSA come from the germline V gene. This CDR3 contains 13 residues.

V is TRBV5-1 and J is TRBJ1-1. This CDR3 spans 15 amino acids. In germline, CDR1 is SGHRS, CDR2 YFSETQ. The CDR3 region is CASSLGPLMNTEAFF.

The chain has TRBV5-1 and TRBJ2-3; absent DNA, TCRdb's TRBD2 call cannot be checked. The germline gives CDR1 SGHRS, CDR2 YFSETQ. CDR3 size: 17 residues. CDR3 amino acids: CASSLQPLAGGPDTQYF.

The chain uses TRBV4-2 and TRBJ2-5; TCRdb's assignment of TRBD2 cannot be checked, as there is no DNA. The CDR3 consists of 15 residues. Germline V gene data show CDR1 as LGHNA and CDR2 as YNFKEQ. CDR3 residues: CASSRIGAGEETQYF.

The chain combines TRBV11-2 with TRBJ2-5; TCRdb picks TRBD1, but there is no DNA to check that call. The germline V gene has CDR1 SGHAT and CDR2 FQNNGV. CDR3 length equals 15 residues. The CDR3 reads CASSFVRGLLETQYF.

V is TRBV7-2 and J is TRBJ2-1; TCRdb proposes TRBD1, but this gene call is untestable without DNA. The CDR3 sequence is 13 residues long. Looked up from germline, CDR1 is SGHTA and CDR2 is FQGNSA. CDR3 sequence: CASSSLGGNEHFF.

The gene calls are TRBV20-1 and TRBJ2-1; TCRdb gives TRBD2 as the D gene, but with no DNA this cannot be confirmed. This CDR3 has 14 residues. The germline V gene encodes CDR1 DFQATT and CDR2 SNEGSKA (reference sequence). CDR3 region: CSARVLREGIEQFF.

The CDR3 region is CASRYTGEPEQYF. The chain links TRBV27 to TRBJ2-7; TCRdb gives TRBD1 as the D gene, but with no DNA this cannot be confirmed. The CDR3 is 13 residues long. Germline loops: CDR1 MNHEY, CDR2 SMNVEV (reference sequence).

The V gene is TRBV19, the J gene TRBJ1-2; the TCRdb D gene call, TRBD1, has no DNA to confirm it. The CDR3 is 14 amino acids. CDR1 is LNHDA, CDR2 SQIVND, per germline (reference sequence). The CDR3 sequence: CASSRTTGRYGYTF. The full variable domain, with the rest looked up from reference TRBV19 and TRBJ1-2, is DGGITQSPKYLFRKEGQNVTLSCEQNLNHDAMYWYRQDPGQGLRLIYYSQIVNDFQKGDIAEGYSVSREKKESFPLTVTSAQKNPTAFYLCASSRTTGRYGYTFGSGTRLTVV.